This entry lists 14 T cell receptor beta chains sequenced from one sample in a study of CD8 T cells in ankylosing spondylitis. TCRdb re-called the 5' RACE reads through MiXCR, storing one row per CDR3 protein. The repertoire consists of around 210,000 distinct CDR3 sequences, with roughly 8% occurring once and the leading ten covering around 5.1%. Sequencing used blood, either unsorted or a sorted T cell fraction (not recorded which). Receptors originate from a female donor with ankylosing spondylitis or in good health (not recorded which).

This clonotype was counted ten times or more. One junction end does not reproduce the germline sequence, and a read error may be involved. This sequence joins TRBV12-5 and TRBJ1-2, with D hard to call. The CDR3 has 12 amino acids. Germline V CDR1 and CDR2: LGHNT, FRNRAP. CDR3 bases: TGTGCTACTGGTTCGGAGCCCGGGGGCTACACCTTC. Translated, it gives CATGSEPGGYTF.

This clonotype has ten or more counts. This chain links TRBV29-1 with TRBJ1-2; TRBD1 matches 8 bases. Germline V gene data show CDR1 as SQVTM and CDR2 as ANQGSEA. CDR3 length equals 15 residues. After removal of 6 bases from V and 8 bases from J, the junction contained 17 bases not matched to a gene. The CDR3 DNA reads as TGCAGCGTCTCTCCCCTCGGACAGGGCTTTGGCGGCTACACCTTC. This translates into CSVSPLGQGFGGYTF.

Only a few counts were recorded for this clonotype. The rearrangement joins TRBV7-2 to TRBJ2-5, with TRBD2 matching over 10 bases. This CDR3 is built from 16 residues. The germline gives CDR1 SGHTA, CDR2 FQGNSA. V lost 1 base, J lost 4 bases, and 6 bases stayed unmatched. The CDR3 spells CASSLGLAGEGETQYF. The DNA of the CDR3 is TGTGCCAGCAGCTTAGGCCTAGCGGGAGAAGGAGAGACCCAGTACTTC.

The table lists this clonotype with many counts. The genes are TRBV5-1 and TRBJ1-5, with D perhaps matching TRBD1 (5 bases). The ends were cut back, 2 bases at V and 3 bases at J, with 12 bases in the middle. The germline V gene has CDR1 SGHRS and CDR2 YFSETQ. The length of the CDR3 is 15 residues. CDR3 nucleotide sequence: TGCGCCAGCAGCTTTTGGGGGGGTGTCAATCAGCCCCAGCATTTT. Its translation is CASSFWGGVNQPQHF.

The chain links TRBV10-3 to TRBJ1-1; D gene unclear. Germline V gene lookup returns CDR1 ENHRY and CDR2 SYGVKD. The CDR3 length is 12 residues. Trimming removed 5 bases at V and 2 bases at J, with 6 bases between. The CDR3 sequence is CAISPDNTEAFF. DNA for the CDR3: TGTGCCATCAGTCCCGACAACACTGAAGCTTTCTTT.

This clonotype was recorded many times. The CDR3 here is CAATIPGLRANEQFF. The CDR3 DNA reads as TGTGCCGCCACCATACCGGGACTGAGGGCCAATGAGCAGTTCTTC. The rearrangement links TRBV7-9 to TRBJ2-1; possible D gene TRBD2, 6 bases. Germline V gene lookup returns CDR1 SEHNR and CDR2 FQNEAQ (reference sequence). Trimming removed 11 bases at V and 6 bases at J, with 23 bases between. The length of the CDR3 is 15 residues.

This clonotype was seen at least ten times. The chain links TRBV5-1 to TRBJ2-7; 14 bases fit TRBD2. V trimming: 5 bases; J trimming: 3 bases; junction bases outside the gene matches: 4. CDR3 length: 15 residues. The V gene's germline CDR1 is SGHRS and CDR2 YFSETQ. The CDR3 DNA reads TGCGCCAGCAGATCCGGGACTAGCGGGAGCTACGAGCAGTACTTC. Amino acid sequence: CASRSGTSGSYEQYF. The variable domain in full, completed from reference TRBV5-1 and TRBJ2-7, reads KAGVTQTPRYLIKTRGQQVTLSCSPISGHRSVSWYQQTPGQGLQFLFEYFSETQRNKGNFPGRFSGRQFSNSRSEMNVSTLELGDSALYLCASRSGTSGSYEQYFGPGTRLTVT.

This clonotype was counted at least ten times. CDR3 in DNA: TGTGCCAGCAGTTACGTGAACACTGAAGCTTTCTTT. Translation gives CASSYVNTEAFF. This chain uses TRBV6-2 or TRBV6-3 with TRBJ1-1; unclear D gene. Trimming pared 2 bases from V and 0 bases from J, leaving 1 base between. The CDR3 contains 12 residues. Germline values: CDR1 MNHEY, CDR2 SVGEGT.

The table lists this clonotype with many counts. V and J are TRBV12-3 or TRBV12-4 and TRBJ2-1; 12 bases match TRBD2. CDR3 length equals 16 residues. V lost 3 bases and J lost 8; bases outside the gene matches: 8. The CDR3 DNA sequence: TGTGCCAGCAGTTTGGGTGGACTAGCGGGATTCCATGAGCAGTTCTTC. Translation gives CASSLGGLAGFHEQFF.

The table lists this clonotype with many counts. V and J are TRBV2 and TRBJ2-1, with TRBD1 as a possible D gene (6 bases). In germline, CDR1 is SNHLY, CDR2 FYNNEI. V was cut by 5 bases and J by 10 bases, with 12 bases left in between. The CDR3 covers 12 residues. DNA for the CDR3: TGTGCCAGCAGTCCTCGGACAGTAGAGCAGTTCTTC. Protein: CASSPRTVEQFF.

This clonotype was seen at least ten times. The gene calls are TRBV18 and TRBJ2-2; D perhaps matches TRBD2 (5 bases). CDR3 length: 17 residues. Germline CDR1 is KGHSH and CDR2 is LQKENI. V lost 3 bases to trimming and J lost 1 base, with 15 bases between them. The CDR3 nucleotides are TGTGCCAGCTCACCTCCCGGTGGAGGAATGAACACCGGGGAGCTGTTTTTT. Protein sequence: CASSPPGGGMNTGELFF.

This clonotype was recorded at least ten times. The DNA for the CDR3 is TGTGCCAGCAGCTTAGCGGAACCGGGACTTGGATCGTCTGGCTACACCTTC. This sequence encodes CASSLAEPGLGSSGYTF. The rearrangement uses TRBV7-9 and TRBJ1-2, with D possibly TRBD1 on 5 matching bases. Germline V gives CDR1 SEHNR, CDR2 FQNEAQ (reference sequence). The CDR3 length is 17 residues. V was clipped by 0 bases and J by 7 bases, with 21 bases between them.

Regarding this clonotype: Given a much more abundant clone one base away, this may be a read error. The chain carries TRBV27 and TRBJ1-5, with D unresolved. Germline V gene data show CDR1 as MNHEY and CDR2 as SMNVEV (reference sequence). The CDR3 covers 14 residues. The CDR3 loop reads CTSSSRPKNQPQHF. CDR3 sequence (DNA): TGTACCAGCAGTTCGCGGCCTAAAAATCAGCCCCAGCATTTT.

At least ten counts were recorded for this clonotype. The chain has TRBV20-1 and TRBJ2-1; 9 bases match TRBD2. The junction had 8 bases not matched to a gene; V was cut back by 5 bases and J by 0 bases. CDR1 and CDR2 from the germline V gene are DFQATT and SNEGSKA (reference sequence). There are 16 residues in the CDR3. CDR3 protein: CSAGSGGGGSYNEQFF. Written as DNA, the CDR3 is TGCAGTGCTGGTAGCGGGGGAGGGGGCTCCTACAATGAGCAGTTCTTC.